This record concerns one T cell receptor beta chain sequence. The antigen is undetermined. This record comes from a study of Ad26.COV2.S vaccination and SARS-CoV-2 variants. Study as a whole: By the intramuscular route, Ad26.COV2.S was given once, or twice 56 days apart.

Deletions cut 4 bases from V and 1 base from J, with 8 bases between. The CDR3 covers 14 residues. From germline, CDR1 is MNHEY and CDR2 SMNVEV (reference sequence). Overall study results and limits: Participants given vaccine showed non-spike TCR breadth similar to that of placebo recipients. Placebo recipients trailed vaccine recipients in spike-specific TCR breadth.

The treatment denotes: roughly 18 received Ad26.COV2.S at low or high dose, single or two shots; roughly five received placebo; per-sample allocation not given. The study sampled participants on day 63 after the first vaccine or placebo injection. Boston provided a donor who was an adult aged 18-55 years. Profiling relied on immunoSEQ multiplex PCR, and the TCRdb table lists in-frame clones only, not all of them. The table records roughly 700,000 clones, about 90% of them present only once. This receptor was identified in a person aged 18 to 65 who received the Ad26.COV2.S COVID-19 vaccine or a placebo. This specimen consisted of peripheral blood, obtained in a trial of Ad26.COV2.S vaccine versus placebo. The rearrangement links TRBV27 to TRBJ1-5; no firm D call. The CDR3 DNA sequence: TGTGCCAGCAGTTCGGGCTGGAGCAATCAGCCCCAGCATTTT. This sequence encodes CASSSGWSNQPQHF.